The 10 T cell receptor beta chains in this list originate from one sample, sequenced in a study of T cells in Graves' hyperthyroidism and ophthalmopathy. What was amplified from RNA transcripts were TCR beta CDR3 regions. An initial round of RT-PCR targeting the TCR CDR3 relied on the HTBI primer set. TCRdb reanalysed the multiplex PCR reads using MiXCR and keeps one entry per CDR3 protein. The repertoire has about 600,000 distinct CDR3 sequences, more than 15% of them found once; the top ten carry less than 3.5%. The specimen was blood. Receptors originate from a middle-aged woman with Graves' ophthalmopathy.

The genes are TRBV15 and TRBJ1-1, with 7 bases aligning to TRBD1. CDR1 and CDR2 from the germline V gene are LNHNV and YYDKDF (reference sequence). Losses at the gene ends were 1 base for V and 4 bases for J; bases not matched to a gene: 6. The CDR3 loop spans 15 amino acids. The CDR3 nucleotides are TGTGCCACCAGCAGAGGACAGGGCCCTTCCACTGAAGCTTTCTTT. This gives the protein CATSRGQGPSTEAFF.

This clonotype was detected only a few times. A much larger clonotype is one base distant, so this may be a read error. This sequence joins TRBV28 and TRBJ2-5; TRBD2 matches 9 bases. Germline V gives CDR1 MDHEN, CDR2 SYDVKM. The CDR3 extends over 15 amino acids. DNA of the CDR3: TGTGCCAGCAGCCACGGGACTAGCACTCAAGAGACCCAGTGCTTC. Translated, it gives CASSHGTSTQETQCF.

The chain uses TRBV6-2 or TRBV6-3 and TRBJ2-3; D unresolved. The CDR3 contains 11 residues. V dropped 10 bases and J dropped 1 base, with 6 bases sitting between them. CDR1 and CDR2 from the germline V gene are MNHEY and SVGEGT. The CDR3 sequence is CATWRTDTQYF. CDR3 nucleotides: TGTGCCACCTGGCGCACAGATACGCAGTATTTT.

This clonotype occurred many times. This chain connects TRBV7-3 to TRBJ1-1; D unresolved. CDR1 is SGHTA, CDR2 FQGTGA, per germline. This CDR3 region has 13 residues. The V gene lost 5 bases and the J gene lost 1 base, with 8 bases spanning the gap. DNA of the CDR3: TGTGCCAGCAGCCGAAGTGGGAACACTGAAGCTTTCTTT. The encoded protein is CASSRSGNTEAFF.

This clonotype has a count of ten or more. J is TRBJ1-5 and V is TRBV20-1; 11 positions agree with TRBD1. J lost 6 bases, V lost 3 bases, and 4 bases had no gene match. The CDR3 contains 14 residues. Germline loops: CDR1 DFQATT, CDR2 SNEGSKA (reference sequence). DNA of the CDR3: TGCAGTGCTAGGGGACAGGGGGAGGCTCAGCCCCAGCATTTT. Protein product: CSARGQGEAQPQHF.

This clonotype was counted many times. V gene TRBV11-2 combines with J gene TRBJ2-2, with TRBD1 matching over 7 bases. Germline V lookup: CDR1 SGHAT, CDR2 FQNNGV. V shed 7 bases and J 4 bases; nucleotides not matched to a gene: 6. The CDR3 contains 14 residues. In nucleotides, the CDR3 is TGTGCCAGCAACGACAGGGTGGGCACCGGGGAGCTGTTTTTT. Residues: CASNDRVGTGELFF.

This CDR3 is CASSAPGQHNSPLHF. In DNA, the CDR3 is TGTGCCAGCAGTGCTCCGGGACAGCATAATTCACCCCTCCACTTT. The chain employs TRBV6-1 and TRBJ1-6; 7 bases fit TRBD1. The CDR3 runs to 15 residues. J gave up 5 bases and V 4 bases, and 5 bases lay outside the gene matches. The germline V gene encodes CDR1 MNHNS and CDR2 SASEGT.

The CDR3 DNA follows: TGTGCCTGGAGTCGGCGGAGCTCCTACAATGAGCAGTTCTTC. Residues: CAWSRRSSYNEQFF. V is TRBV30 and J is TRBJ2-1; D is unresolved. The germline V gene has CDR1 GTSNPN and CDR2 SVGIG (reference sequence). This CDR3 region has 14 residues. Trimming stripped 2 bases from V and 0 bases from J, with 8 bases between.

J is TRBJ2-3 and V is TRBV24-1; D is perhaps TRBD1 (7 bases). Deletions cut 5 bases from V and 5 bases from J, with 13 bases between. Germline CDR1 and CDR2: KGHDR and SFDVKD. The CDR3 spans 14 residues. CDR3 nucleotides: TGTGCCACCAGTGGCCAGGGGGGAGGAGATACGCAGTATTTT. As protein: CATSGQGGGDTQYF.

The CDR3 loop reads CASSFRATLYEQYF. In nucleotides, the CDR3 is TGTGCCAGCAGCTTTCGGGCAACCCTCTACGAGCAGTACTTC. The V and J genes are TRBV5-6 and TRBJ2-7; D call uncertain. CDR1 and CDR2 from the germline V gene are SGHDT and YYEEEE. Trimming removed 2 bases at V and 3 bases at J, with 12 bases between. The CDR3 spans 14 residues.